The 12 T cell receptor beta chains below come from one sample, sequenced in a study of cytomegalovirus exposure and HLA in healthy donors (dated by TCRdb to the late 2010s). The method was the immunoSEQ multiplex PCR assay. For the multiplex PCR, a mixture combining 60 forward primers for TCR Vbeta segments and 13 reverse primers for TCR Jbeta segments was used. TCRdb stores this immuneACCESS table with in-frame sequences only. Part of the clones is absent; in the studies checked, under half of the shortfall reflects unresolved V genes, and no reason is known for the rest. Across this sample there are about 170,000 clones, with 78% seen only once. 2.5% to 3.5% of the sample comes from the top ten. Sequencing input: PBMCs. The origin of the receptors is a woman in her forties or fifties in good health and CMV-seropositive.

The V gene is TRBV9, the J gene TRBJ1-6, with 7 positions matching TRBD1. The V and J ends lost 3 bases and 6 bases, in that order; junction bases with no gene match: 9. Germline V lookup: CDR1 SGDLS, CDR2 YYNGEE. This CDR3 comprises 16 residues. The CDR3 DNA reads TGTGCCAGCAGCGCAGACCAGGGGGGCCGTAATTCACCCCTCCACTTT. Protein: CASSADQGGRNSPLHF.

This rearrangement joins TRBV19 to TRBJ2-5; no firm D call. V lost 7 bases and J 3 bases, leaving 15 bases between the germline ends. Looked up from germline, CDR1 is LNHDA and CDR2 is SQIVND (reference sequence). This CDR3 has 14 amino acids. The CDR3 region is CASKVQPNKETQYF. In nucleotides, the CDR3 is TGTGCCAGTAAGGTACAGCCGAATAAAGAGACCCAGTACTTC. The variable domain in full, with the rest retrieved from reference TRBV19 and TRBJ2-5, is DGGITQSPKYLFRKEGQNVTLSCEQNLNHDAMYWYRQDPGQGLRLIYYSQIVNDFQKGDIAEGYSVSREKKESFPLTVTSAQKNPTAFYLCASKVQPNKETQYFGPGTRLLVL.

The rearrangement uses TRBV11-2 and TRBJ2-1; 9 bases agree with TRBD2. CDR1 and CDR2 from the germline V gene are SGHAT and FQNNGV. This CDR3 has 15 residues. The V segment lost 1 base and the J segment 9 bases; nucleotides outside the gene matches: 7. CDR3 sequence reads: CASSLGNSGRTEQFF. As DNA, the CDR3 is TGTGCCAGCAGCTTAGGTAATAGCGGGAGAACTGAGCAGTTCTTC.

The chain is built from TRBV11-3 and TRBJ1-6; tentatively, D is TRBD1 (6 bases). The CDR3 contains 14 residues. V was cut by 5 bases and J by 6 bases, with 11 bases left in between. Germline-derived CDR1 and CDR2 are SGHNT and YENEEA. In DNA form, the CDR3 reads TGTGCCAGCAGCCTTGGACAGTTTAATTCACCCCTCCACTTT. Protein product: CASSLGQFNSPLHF.

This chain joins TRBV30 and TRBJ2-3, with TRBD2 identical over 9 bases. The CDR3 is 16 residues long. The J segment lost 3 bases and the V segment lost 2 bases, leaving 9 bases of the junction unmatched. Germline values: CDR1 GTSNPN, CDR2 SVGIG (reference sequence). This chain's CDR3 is CAWSSDGAGGTDTQYF. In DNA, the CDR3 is TGTGCCTGGAGTTCTGACGGGGCGGGAGGGACAGATACGCAGTATTTT.

The CDR3 sequence: CASKGGSDAGELFF. Here the CDR3 DNA reads TGTGCCAGCAAAGGAGGGAGCGATGCCGGGGAGCTGTTTTTT. The genes are TRBV28 and TRBJ2-2; possibly TRBD2 for D (6 bases). Germline CDR1 MDHEN, CDR2 SYDVKM. The CDR3 length is 14 residues. V lost 7 bases and J lost 6, with 15 bases in between.

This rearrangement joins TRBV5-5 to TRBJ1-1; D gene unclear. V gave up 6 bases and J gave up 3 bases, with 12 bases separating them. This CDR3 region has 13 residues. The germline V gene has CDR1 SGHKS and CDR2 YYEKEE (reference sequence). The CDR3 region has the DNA TGTGCCAGCAAGAGAGAAACTTACACTGAAGCTTTCTTT. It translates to CASKRETYTEAFF.

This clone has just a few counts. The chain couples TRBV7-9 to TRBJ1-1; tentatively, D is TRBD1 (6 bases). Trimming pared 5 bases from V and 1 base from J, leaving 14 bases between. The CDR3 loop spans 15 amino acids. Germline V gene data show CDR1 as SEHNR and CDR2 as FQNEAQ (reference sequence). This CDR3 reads CASSPPRGQNTEAFF. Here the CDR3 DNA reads TGTGCCAGCAGCCCCCCCCGGGGACAGAACACTGAAGCTTTCTTT.

This chain's CDR3 is CATGPPLTSGDYNEQFF. The CDR3 DNA is TGTGCCACCGGGCCCCCGCTGACTAGCGGAGACTACAATGAGCAGTTCTTC. The gene calls are TRBV10-3 and TRBJ2-1; TRBD2 agrees at 9 bases. V gave up 10 bases and J gave up 3 bases; unmatched junction bases: 16. From germline, CDR1 is ENHRY and CDR2 SYGVKD. This CDR3 has 17 residues.

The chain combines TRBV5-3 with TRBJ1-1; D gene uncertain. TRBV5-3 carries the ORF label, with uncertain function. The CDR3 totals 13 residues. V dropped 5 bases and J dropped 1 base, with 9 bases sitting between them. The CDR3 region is CARRPDTNTEAFF. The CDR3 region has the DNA TGTGCCAGAAGACCTGACACGAACACTGAAGCTTTCTTT.

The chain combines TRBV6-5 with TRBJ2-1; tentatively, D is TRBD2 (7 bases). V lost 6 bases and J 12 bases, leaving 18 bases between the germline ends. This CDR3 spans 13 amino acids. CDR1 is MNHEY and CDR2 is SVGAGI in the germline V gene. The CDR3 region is CASRPEGGRMQFF. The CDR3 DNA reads TGTGCCAGCAGGCCTGAGGGGGGGCGAATGCAGTTCTTC.

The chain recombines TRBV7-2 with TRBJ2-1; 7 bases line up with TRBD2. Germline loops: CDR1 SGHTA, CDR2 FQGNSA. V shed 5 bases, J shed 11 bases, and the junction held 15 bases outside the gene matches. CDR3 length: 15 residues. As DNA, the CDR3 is TGTGCCAGCAGCCCAAATAGCGAACCGCGGGGGAAGCAGTTCTTC. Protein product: CASSPNSEPRGKQFF.